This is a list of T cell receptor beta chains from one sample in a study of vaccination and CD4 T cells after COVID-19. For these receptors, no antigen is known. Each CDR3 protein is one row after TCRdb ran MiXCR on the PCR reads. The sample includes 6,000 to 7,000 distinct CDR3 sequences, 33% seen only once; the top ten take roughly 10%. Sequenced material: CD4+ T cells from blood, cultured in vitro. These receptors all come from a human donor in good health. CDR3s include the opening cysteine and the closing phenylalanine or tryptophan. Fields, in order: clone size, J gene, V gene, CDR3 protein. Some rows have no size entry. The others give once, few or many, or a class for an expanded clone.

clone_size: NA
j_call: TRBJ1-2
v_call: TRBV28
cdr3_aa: CASRQGAKGYTF

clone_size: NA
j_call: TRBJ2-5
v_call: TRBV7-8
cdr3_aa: CASSRNREETQYF

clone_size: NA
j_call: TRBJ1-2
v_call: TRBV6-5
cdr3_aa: CASSYKGQSRGYGYTF

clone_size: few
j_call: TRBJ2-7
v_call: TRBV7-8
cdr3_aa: CASSMPGLGVHEQYF

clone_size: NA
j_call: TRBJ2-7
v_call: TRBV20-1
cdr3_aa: CSARGGVSSYEQYF

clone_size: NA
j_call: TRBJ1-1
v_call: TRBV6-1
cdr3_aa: CASSASISTEAFF

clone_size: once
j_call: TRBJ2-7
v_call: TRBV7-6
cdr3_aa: CASSTKRRLTEQYF

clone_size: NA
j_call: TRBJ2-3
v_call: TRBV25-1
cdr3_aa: CASSRDTQYF

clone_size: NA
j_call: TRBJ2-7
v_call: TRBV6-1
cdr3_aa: CASSPRGGRWASGTYEQYF

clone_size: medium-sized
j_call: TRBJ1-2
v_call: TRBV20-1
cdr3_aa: CSARSDFDVYGYTF

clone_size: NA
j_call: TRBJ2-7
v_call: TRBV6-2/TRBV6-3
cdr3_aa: CASGSGAGQYF

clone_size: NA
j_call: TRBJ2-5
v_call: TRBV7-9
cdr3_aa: CASSSLETQYF

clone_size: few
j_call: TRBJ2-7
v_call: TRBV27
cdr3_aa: CASSPTQGGDSSYEQYF

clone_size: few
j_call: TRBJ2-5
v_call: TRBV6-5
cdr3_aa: CASSSRTGAETQYF

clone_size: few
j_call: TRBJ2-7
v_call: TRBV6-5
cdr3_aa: CASSYSIGTYEQYF

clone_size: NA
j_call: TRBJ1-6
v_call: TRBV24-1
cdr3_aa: CATSDSQGGNSPLHF

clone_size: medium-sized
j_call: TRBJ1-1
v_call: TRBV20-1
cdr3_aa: CSARDEGVVGAFF

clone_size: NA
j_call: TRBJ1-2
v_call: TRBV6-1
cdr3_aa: CASSKTGDYGYTF

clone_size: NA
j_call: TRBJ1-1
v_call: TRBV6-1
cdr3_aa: CASRRVAGGSAEAFF

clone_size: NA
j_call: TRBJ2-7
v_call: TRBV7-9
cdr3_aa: CASSLGRVSYEQYF

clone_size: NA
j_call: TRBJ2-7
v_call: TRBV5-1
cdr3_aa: CASSPRTGEPYEQYF

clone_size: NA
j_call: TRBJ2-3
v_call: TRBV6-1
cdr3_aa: CASSPISDTQYF

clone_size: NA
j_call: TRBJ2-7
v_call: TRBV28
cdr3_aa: CASSTPTGTYEQYF

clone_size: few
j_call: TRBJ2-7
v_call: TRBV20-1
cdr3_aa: CSARTHREQYF

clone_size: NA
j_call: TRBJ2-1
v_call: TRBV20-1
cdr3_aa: CSARDGGLSYNEQFF

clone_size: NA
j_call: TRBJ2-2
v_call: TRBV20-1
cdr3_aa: CSANPGVDIGELFF